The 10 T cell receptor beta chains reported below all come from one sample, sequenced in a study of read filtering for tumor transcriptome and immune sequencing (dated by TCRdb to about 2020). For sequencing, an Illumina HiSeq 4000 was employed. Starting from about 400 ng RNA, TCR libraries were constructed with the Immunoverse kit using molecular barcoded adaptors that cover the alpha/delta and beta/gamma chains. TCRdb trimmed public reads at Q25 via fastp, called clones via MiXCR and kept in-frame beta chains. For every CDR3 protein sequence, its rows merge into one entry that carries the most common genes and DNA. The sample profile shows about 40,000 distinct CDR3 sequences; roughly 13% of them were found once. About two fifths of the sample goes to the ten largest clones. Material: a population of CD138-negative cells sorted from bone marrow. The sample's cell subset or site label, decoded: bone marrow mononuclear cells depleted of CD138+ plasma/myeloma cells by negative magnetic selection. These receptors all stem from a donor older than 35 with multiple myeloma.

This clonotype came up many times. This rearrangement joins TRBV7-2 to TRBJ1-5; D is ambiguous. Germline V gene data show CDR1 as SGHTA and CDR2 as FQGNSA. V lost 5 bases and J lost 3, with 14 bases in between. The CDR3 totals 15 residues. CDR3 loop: CASSPGMGNNQPQHF. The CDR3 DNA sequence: TGTGCCAGCAGCCCCGGAATGGGCAACAATCAGCCCCAGCATTTT. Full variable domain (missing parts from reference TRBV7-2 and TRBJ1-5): GAGVSQSPSNKVTEKGKDVELRCDPISGHTALYWYRQSLGQGLEFLIYFQGNSAPDKSGLPSDRFSAERTGGSVSTLTIQRTQQEDSAVYLCASSPGMGNNQPQHFGDGTRLSIL.

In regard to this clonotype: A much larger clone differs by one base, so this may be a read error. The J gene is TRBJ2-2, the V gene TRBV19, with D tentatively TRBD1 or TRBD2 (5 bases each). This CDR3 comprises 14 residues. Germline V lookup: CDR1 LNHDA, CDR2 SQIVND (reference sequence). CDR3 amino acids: CTASGQGNTGELFF. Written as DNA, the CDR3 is TGTACCGCCTCGGGGCAGGGGAACACCGGGGAGCTGTTTTTT.

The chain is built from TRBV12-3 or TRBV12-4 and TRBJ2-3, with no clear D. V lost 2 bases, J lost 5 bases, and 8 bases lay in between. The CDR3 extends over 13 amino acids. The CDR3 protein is CASSLSRGDTQYF. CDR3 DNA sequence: TGTGCCAGCAGTTTATCGCGCGGAGATACGCAGTATTTT.

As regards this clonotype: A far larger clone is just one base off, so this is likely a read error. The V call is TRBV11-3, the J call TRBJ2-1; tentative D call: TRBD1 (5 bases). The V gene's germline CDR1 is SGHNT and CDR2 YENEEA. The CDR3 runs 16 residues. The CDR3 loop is CDSSSQAWGSYNEQFF. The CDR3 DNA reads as TGTGACAGCAGCTCACAGGCCTGGGGTTCCTACAATGAGCAGTTCTTC.

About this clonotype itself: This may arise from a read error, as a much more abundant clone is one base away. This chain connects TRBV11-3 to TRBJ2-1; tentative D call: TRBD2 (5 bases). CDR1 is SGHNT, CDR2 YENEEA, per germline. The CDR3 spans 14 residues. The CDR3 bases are TGTGCGAGCGGCGAGACCCCCCCATACAATGAGCAGTTCTTC. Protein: CASGETPPYNEQFF.

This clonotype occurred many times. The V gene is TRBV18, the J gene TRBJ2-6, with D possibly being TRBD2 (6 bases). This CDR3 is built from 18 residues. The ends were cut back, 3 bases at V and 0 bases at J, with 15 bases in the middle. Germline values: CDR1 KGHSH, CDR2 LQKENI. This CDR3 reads CASSPTRTTSSGANVLTF. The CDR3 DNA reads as TGTGCCAGCTCACCGACTAGGACAACAAGCTCTGGGGCCAACGTCCTGACTTTC. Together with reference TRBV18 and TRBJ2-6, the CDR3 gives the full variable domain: NAGVMQNPRHLVRRRGQEARLRCSPMKGHSHVYWYRQLPEEGLKFMVYLQKENIIDESGMPKERFSAEFPKEGPSILRIQQVVRGDSAAYFCASSPTRTTSSGANVLTFGAGSRLTVL.

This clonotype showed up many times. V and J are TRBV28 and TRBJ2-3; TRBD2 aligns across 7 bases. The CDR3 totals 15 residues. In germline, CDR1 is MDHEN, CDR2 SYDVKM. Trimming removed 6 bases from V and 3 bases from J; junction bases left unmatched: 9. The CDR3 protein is CASRVLADDTDTQYF. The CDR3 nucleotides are TGTGCCAGCAGGGTCCTAGCGGATGATACAGATACGCAGTATTTT.

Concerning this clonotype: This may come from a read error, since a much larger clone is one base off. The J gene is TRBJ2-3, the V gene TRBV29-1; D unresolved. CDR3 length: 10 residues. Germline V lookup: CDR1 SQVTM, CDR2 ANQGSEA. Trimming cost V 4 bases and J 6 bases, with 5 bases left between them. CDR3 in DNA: TGCAGCGTTGCTGTTGATACGCAGTATTTT. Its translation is CSVAVDTQYF.

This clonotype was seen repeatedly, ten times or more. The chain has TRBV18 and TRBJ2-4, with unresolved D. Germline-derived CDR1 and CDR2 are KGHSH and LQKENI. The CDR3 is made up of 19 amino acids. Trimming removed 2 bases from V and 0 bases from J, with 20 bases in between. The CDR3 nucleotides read TGTGCCAGCTCACCAGACCCAGTCCGGATACCTCTAGCCAAAAACATTCAGTACTTC. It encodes CASSPDPVRIPLAKNIQYF.

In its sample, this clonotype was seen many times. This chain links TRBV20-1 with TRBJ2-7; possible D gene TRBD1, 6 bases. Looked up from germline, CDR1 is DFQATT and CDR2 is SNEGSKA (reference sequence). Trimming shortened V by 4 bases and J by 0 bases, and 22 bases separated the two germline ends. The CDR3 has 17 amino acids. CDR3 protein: CSATLYEGVTSSYEQYF. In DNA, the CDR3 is TGCAGTGCTACTCTTTATGAGGGGGTAACAAGCTCCTACGAGCAGTACTTC.